The next 25 T cell receptor beta chains were all read from a single sample in a study of identical twins (dated by TCRdb to 2016 to 2017). Libraries were constructed by 5' RACE. Sequencing was carried out with an Illumina HiSeq 2000. Starting from the raw public reads, TCRdb applied fastp trimming at Q25, assembled clones with MiXCR and retained in-frame beta chains. Records with the same CDR3 protein are collapsed into one entry carrying the most frequent genes and DNA. The table for this sample lists 450,000 or so distinct CDR3 sequences; about 24% of them were counted only once. Of the sample, approximately 2.9% falls within the top ten clones. This sample also belongs to another study, concerning T cells expressing NK-cell markers.

Sequenced input: CD4+ T cells sorted from blood. These receptors were taken from a woman aged 18-29 years in good health.

The chain combines TRBV10-3 with TRBJ2-2; 7 positions agree with TRBD2. V shed 6 bases, J shed 2 bases, and the junction held 3 bases outside the gene matches. The germline gives CDR1 ENHRY, CDR2 SYGVKD. The CDR3 is 14 amino acids. The CDR3 coding sequence is TGTGCCATCAGCCCTAGCGGAAACACCGGGGAGCTGTTTTTT. This codes for CAISPSGNTGELFF.

This clonotype was recorded at least ten times. The chain joins TRBV10-3 to TRBJ2-3; possible D gene TRBD1, 6 bases. With 4 bases removed from V and 1 base from J, the gap between germline ends came to 6 bases. Germline values: CDR1 ENHRY, CDR2 SYGVKD. The length of the CDR3 is 13 residues. CDR3 bases: TGTGCCATCAGTGGACAGGGCACAGATACGCAGTATTTT. Its protein product is CAISGQGTDTQYF.

The chain carries TRBV20-1 and TRBJ1-3, with D possibly being TRBD1 (6 bases). Per the germline V gene, CDR1 is DFQATT and CDR2 is SNEGSKA (reference sequence). The CDR3 sequence is 14 residues long. CDR3 amino acids: CATSWGLGGNTIYF. The CDR3, as DNA: TGCGCAACCTCCTGGGGGCTTGGTGGAAACACCATATATTTT.

This clonotype was counted only a few times. Mismatch with germline at one junction end may stem from a read error. The V and J genes are TRBV25-1 and TRBJ2-5; 9 nucleotides agree with TRBD2. This CDR3 region has 14 residues. Germline CDR1 MGHDK, CDR2 SYGVNS. The CDR3 DNA follows: TGTGCCACCAGTAGGGGACTAGCCGAAGAGACCCAGTACTTC. Translation: CATSRGLAEETQYF.

The chain links TRBV29-1 to TRBJ2-1; 11 bases map to TRBD2. In germline, CDR1 is SQVTM, CDR2 ANQGSEA. J gave up 9 bases and V 5 bases, and 12 bases lay outside the gene matches. The CDR3 runs 15 residues. For the CDR3, the DNA is TGCAGCGTTTTAGCGGGAGGGCCCTCAGGAGGTGAGCAGTTCTTC. Translation: CSVLAGGPSGGEQFF.

The chain carries TRBV11-1 and TRBJ2-7; TRBD1 matches 11 bases. The germline gives CDR1 SGHAT, CDR2 FQDESV (reference sequence). V gave up 4 bases and J gave up 5 bases; unmatched junction bases: 16. The CDR3 consists of 18 residues. The CDR3 coding sequence is TGTGCCAGCAGCTCGATATTTCGGACAGGGGGCTTTTCCGACGAGCAGTACTTC. It yields the protein CASSSIFRTGGFSDEQYF.

There are a few counts of this clonotype. The V and J genes are TRBV7-9 and TRBJ2-7; D call uncertain. V was trimmed by 3 bases and J by 0 bases, leaving 9 bases between them. Germline values: CDR1 SEHNR, CDR2 FQNEAQ (reference sequence). This CDR3 comprises 14 residues. Here the CDR3 reads CASSFSQSSYEQYF. The CDR3 bases are TGTGCCAGCAGCTTTTCCCAGAGCTCCTACGAGCAGTACTTC.

The chain is built from TRBV30 and TRBJ2-3, with D possibly TRBD1 on 6 matching bases. V dropped 6 bases and J dropped 6 bases, with 13 bases sitting between them. Germline values: CDR1 GTSNPN, CDR2 SVGIG (reference sequence). The CDR3 spans 12 residues. The CDR3 loop reads CACELQGDTQYF. CDR3 sequence (DNA): TGTGCCTGTGAGTTACAGGGCGATACGCAGTATTTT.

The CDR3 protein is CASSSGYGQGNTEAFF. CDR3 in DNA: TGCGCCAGCAGCTCGGGGTATGGACAGGGGAACACTGAAGCTTTCTTT. V gene TRBV5-1 combines with J gene TRBJ1-1, with 8 bases that match TRBD1. The junction had 8 bases not matched to a gene; V was cut back by 3 bases and J by 1 base. This CDR3 region has 16 residues. CDR1 is SGHRS, CDR2 YFSETQ, per germline.

The chain recombines TRBV10-2 with TRBJ2-3; a weak D match, TRBD2 (7 bases). Germline loops: CDR1 WSHSY, CDR2 SAAADI. The V end lost 2 bases, the J end lost 5 bases, and 20 bases lay between the germline ends. The CDR3 contains 17 residues. The CDR3 loop is CASSEVQRGGGRDTQYF. In DNA, the CDR3 is TGCGCCAGCAGTGAGGTCCAACGCGGGGGCGGAAGAGATACGCAGTATTTT.

This clonotype showed up just a few times. The rearrangement joins TRBV10-3 to TRBJ1-5; no reliable D call. There are 13 residues in the CDR3. Trimming took 6 bases from V and 4 from J, leaving 10 bases between them. Germline CDR1 is ENHRY and CDR2 is SYGVKD. Here the CDR3 DNA reads TGTGCCATCAGATACAGTTTAAATCAGCCCCAGCATTTT. It encodes CAIRYSLNQPQHF.

The J gene is TRBJ2-4, the V gene TRBV6-1; D is possibly TRBD2 (7 bases). V gave up 2 bases and J gave up 8 bases, with 10 bases separating them. Germline values: CDR1 MNHNS, CDR2 SASEGT. The CDR3 totals 13 residues. This CDR3 is CASSERGGDIQYF. The CDR3 nucleotides read TGTGCCAGCAGTGAAAGGGGGGGAGACATTCAGTACTTC.

The CDR3 DNA follows: TGTGCCAGTAGTAAACAGGGGTTATACACTGAAGCTTTCTTT. Encoded protein: CASSKQGLYTEAFF. V usage is TRBV19 and J usage is TRBJ1-1, with 7 nucleotides matching TRBD1. The CDR3 totals 14 residues. J lost 3 bases, V lost 4 bases, and 5 bases had no gene match. Germline CDR1 reads LNHDA; CDR2 reads SQIVND (reference sequence).

This clonotype was seen only a few times. The V gene is TRBV20-1, the J gene TRBJ1-6; weak D call: TRBD1 (6 bases). Germline-derived CDR1 and CDR2 are DFQATT and SNEGSKA (reference sequence). Trimming left V 3 bases short and J 7 bases short, with 10 bases between. The CDR3 is 13 residues long. The CDR3 region is CSASSQGNSPLHF. Written as DNA, the CDR3 is TGCAGTGCTAGTAGTCAGGGGAATTCACCCCTCCACTTT.

The rearrangement joins TRBV21-1 to TRBJ1-1; the tabulated D call, TRBD1, remains unverified against the DNA. TRBV21-1 is reported as a pseudogene. The CDR3 extends over 16 amino acids. The CDR3 coding sequence is TGTGCCAGCAGCCCCCGGGACGCCGGGGAGAACACTGAAGCTTTCTTT. Its translation: CASSPRDAGENTEAFF.

The sample holds many counts of this clonotype. The chain couples TRBV29-1 to TRBJ2-5; D unclear. Germline CDR1 is SQVTM and CDR2 is ANQGSEA. Trimming took 4 bases from V and 1 from J, leaving 10 bases between them. The CDR3 totals 13 residues. CDR3 amino acids: CSVVSHRQETQYF. The CDR3 region has the DNA TGCAGCGTTGTTTCCCACCGCCAAGAGACCCAGTACTTC.

This clonotype came up a few times. The chain uses TRBV12-3 or TRBV12-4 and TRBJ2-7, with 10 bases aligning to TRBD1. Losses at the gene ends were 5 bases for V and 6 bases for J; bases not matched to a gene: 7. The CDR3 has 14 residues. This chain's CDR3 is CASSLDRDRGEQYF. Written as DNA, the CDR3 is TGTGCCAGCAGTCTCGACCGGGACAGGGGCGAGCAGTACTTC.

This clonotype was observed a handful of times. This rearrangement joins TRBV6-1 to TRBJ1-6; D ambiguous. The germline gives CDR1 MNHNS, CDR2 SASEGT. The V end lost 11 bases, the J end lost 8 bases, and 16 bases lay between the germline ends. The CDR3 contains 13 residues. The CDR3 reads CAVSPREDSPLHF. The DNA for the CDR3 is TGTGCCGTCTCCCCGAGGGAGGATTCACCCCTCCACTTT.

The rearrangement links TRBV5-1 to TRBJ2-1; a weak D match, TRBD1 (7 bases). This CDR3 is built from 19 residues. Germline values: CDR1 SGHRS, CDR2 YFSETQ. The germline V and J ends were trimmed by 4 bases and 1 base, with 24 bases remaining between them. CDR3: CASSRGLASTVISYNEQFF. The DNA for the CDR3 is TGCGCCAGCAGCAGGGGGCTAGCGTCCACCGTTATATCCTACAATGAGCAGTTCTTC.

The V gene is TRBV9, the J gene TRBJ1-2; the match to TRBD1 covers 7 bases. The V gene end was trimmed by 3 bases and the J gene end by 2 bases; junction bases not matched to a gene: 4. The CDR3 loop spans 14 amino acids. Germline CDR1 reads SGDLS; CDR2 reads YYNGEE. The CDR3, as DNA: TGTGCCAGCAGCGATCACAGGGGCAACTATGGCTACACCTTC. It codes for CASSDHRGNYGYTF.

The chain links TRBV21-1 to TRBJ2-5; the listed D gene, TRBD1, was not tested against the DNA. TRBV21-1 is a recognized pseudogene. The length of the CDR3 is 14 residues. The CDR3 DNA sequence: TGTGCCAGCAGCGGGGGACAGGGCATCGAGACCCAGTACTTC. It translates to CASSGGQGIETQYF.

The J gene is TRBJ1-4, the V gene TRBV5-4, with D perhaps TRBD1 (5 bases). The V end lost 4 bases, the J end lost 14 bases, and 15 bases lay between the germline ends. This CDR3 contains 12 residues. Germline V lookup: CDR1 SGHNT, CDR2 YYREEE (reference sequence). The CDR3 DNA sequence: TGTGCCAGCAGCCAAGACAGCTCCAAGCTGTTTTTT. Amino acids: CASSQDSSKLFF.

The sample holds a few counts of this clonotype. The V call is TRBV5-1, the J call TRBJ2-3, with 8 bases aligning to TRBD2. V was clipped by 0 bases and J by 5 bases; unmatched bases: 8. This CDR3 has 16 residues. Germline assignment: CDR1 SGHRS and CDR2 YFSETQ. The CDR3 sequence is CASSLAAAGALDTQYF. The CDR3 bases are TGCGCCAGCAGCTTGGCCGCAGCGGGAGCTCTAGATACGCAGTATTTT.

This clonotype was counted a single time. This chain joins TRBV3-1 and TRBJ2-5, with 12 bases that match TRBD2. This CDR3 contains 14 residues. V lost 5 bases and J lost 5; bases outside the gene matches: 3. The germline V gene has CDR1 LGHDT and CDR2 YNNKEL (reference sequence). CDR3 loop: CASSTSGGRETQYF. As DNA, the CDR3 is TGTGCCAGCAGCACTAGCGGGGGGAGGGAGACCCAGTACTTC.

CDR3 sequence: CSASDPSSYNEQFF. CDR3 in DNA: TGCAGTGCTAGTGACCCGAGCTCCTACAATGAGCAGTTCTTC. The V and J genes are TRBV20-1 and TRBJ2-1; unclear D gene. This CDR3 comprises 14 residues. Germline lookup yields CDR1 DFQATT and CDR2 SNEGSKA (reference sequence). The germline V and J ends were trimmed by 3 bases and 0 bases, with 9 bases remaining between them.